A single sample is the source of the 6 T cell receptor beta chains below, sequenced in a study of T cells and copy number aberrations in small-cell lung cancer. Only in-frame clones appear in the TCRdb table, and some are missing; sequencing was by immunoSEQ multiplex PCR. The sample holds roughly 750 clones, roughly 85% seen once. Material for sequencing was tumor tissue. Receptors were obtained from a middle-aged man with small cell lung cancer.

This clone was counted only a few times. V and J are TRBV18 and TRBJ2-7, with TRBD1 matching over 7 bases. Germline V gene sequence: CDR1 KGHSH, CDR2 LQKENI. V dropped 1 base and J dropped 5; count of bases not matched to a gene: 8. The length of the CDR3 is 15 residues. The CDR3 DNA sequence: TGTGCCAGCTCACCACGACAGGGACCCTGGGACGAGCAGTACTTC. It translates to CASSPRQGPWDEQYF.

The chain carries TRBV6-1 and TRBJ2-5, with D perhaps matching TRBD1 (6 bases). The CDR3 contains 13 residues. The germline CDR1 and CDR2 sequences are MNHNS and SASEGT. V was pared by 5 bases and J by 0 bases, with 7 bases between. DNA for the CDR3: TGTGCCAGCAGTAGGACAGACCAAGAGACCCAGTACTTC. Translated: CASSRTDQETQYF.

In regard to this clone: This sample includes further DNA sequences coding for the same CDR3. V is TRBV6-5 and J is TRBJ1-1; perhaps TRBD1 as D (6 bases). V lost 0 bases and J lost 4, with 12 bases in between. The CDR3 runs 15 residues. Germline loops: CDR1 MNHEY, CDR2 SVGAGI. Here the CDR3 reads CASSYSGGLGTEAFF. The CDR3 bases are TGTGCCAGCAGTTACTCAGGGGGGCTGGGCACTGAAGCTTTCTTT.

The chain uses TRBV10-3 and TRBJ1-1, with 7 nucleotides matching TRBD1. Germline lookup yields CDR1 ENHRY and CDR2 SYGVKD. Germline trimming cut 10 bases from V and 5 bases from J; bases unmatched to any gene: 10. CDR3 length: 13 amino acids. CDR3 residues: CASTGEGRTEAFF. Written as DNA, the CDR3 is TGTGCCAGCACAGGGGAGGGAAGGACTGAAGCTTTCTTT.

The CDR3 sequence: CASSVRVASTDTQYF. CDR3 nucleotides: TGTGCCAGCAGCGTACGGGTCGCTAGCACAGATACGCAGTATTTT. The chain joins TRBV13 to TRBJ2-3; D is unresolved. Trimming cost V 5 bases and J 0 bases, with 12 bases left between them. The germline V gene has CDR1 PRHDT and CDR2 FYEKMQ (reference sequence). The length of the CDR3 is 15 residues.

The chain links TRBV5-6 to TRBJ2-7; unclear D gene. In germline, CDR1 is SGHDT, CDR2 YYEEEE. The CDR3 loop spans 11 amino acids. Trimming stripped 3 bases from V and 6 bases from J, with 7 bases between. In DNA form, the CDR3 reads TGTGCCAGCAGCTGGGATCGCGAGCAGTACTTC. Its translation is CASSWDREQYF.